These 18 T cell receptor beta chains were sequenced from one sample in a study of T-cell reconstitution after alpha-beta-depleted transplantation in children. Library preparation (for TCRbeta) was performed with unique molecular identifiers. TCRdb re-called the PCR reads with MiXCR, one entry per CDR3 protein. Of just under 350,000 distinct CDR3 sequences in the sample, 15% to 20% were seen once. The sequencing here drew on PBMCs, mostly from graft donor cells, taken 360 days after TCRalphabeta/CD19-depleted stem cell transplant. These receptors originate from a male patient aged 2-15 years who had a stem cell transplant for acute lymphoblastic leukemia, so the T cells may come from the graft donor.

This clonotype has only a few counts. The gene calls are TRBV28 and TRBJ1-4; D uncertain. With 6 bases removed from V and 8 bases from J, the gap between germline ends came to 19 bases. In germline, CDR1 is MDHEN, CDR2 SYDVKM. CDR3 length equals 15 residues. CDR3 amino acids: CASSPAGGGREKLFF. For the CDR3, the DNA is TGTGCCAGCAGCCCTGCGGGAGGCGGTAGGGAAAAACTGTTTTTT.

The V call is TRBV28, the J call TRBJ2-5; 7 bases are shared with TRBD2. There are 15 residues in the CDR3. Germline values: CDR1 MDHEN, CDR2 SYDVKM. The V segment lost 4 bases and the J segment 5 bases; nucleotides outside the gene matches: 10. The CDR3 DNA sequence: TGTGCCAGCAGTTCCTGGGGGAGGGCCTGGGAGACCCAGTACTTC. Translation: CASSSWGRAWETQYF.

The V call is TRBV5-1, the J call TRBJ2-1; 10 bases align to TRBD2. J lost 6 bases, V lost 0 bases, and 15 bases had no gene match. This CDR3 has 19 residues. Germline CDR1 and CDR2: SGHRS and YFSETQ. The CDR3: CASSLGASGTSAFRNEQFF. The CDR3 nucleotides read TGCGCCAGCAGCTTGGGGGCGAGTGGGACTAGCGCCTTTCGCAATGAGCAGTTCTTC.

The chain links TRBV27 to TRBJ2-3; 8 nucleotides align to TRBD2. The V gene's germline CDR1 is MNHEY and CDR2 SMNVEV (reference sequence). This CDR3 comprises 14 residues. V lost 4 bases, J lost 6 bases, and 6 bases stayed unmatched. Here the CDR3 reads CASSWYGRGDTQYF. For the CDR3, the DNA is TGTGCCAGCAGTTGGTACGGGAGGGGGGATACGCAGTATTTT.

This clonotype was observed many times. The rearrangement joins TRBV6-6 to TRBJ1-2, with 7 positions matching TRBD1. Germline loops: CDR1 MNHNY, CDR2 SVGAGI (reference sequence). V lost 6 bases to trimming and J lost 4 bases; unmatched junction nucleotides: 5. The CDR3 is 13 amino acids. CDR3 protein: CASSPRQGYGYTF. The CDR3 DNA reads as TGTGCCAGCAGCCCGCGACAGGGCTATGGCTACACCTTC.

This clonotype has at least ten counts. This chain links TRBV28 with TRBJ2-5; D call uncertain. Trimming removed 1 base from V and 4 bases from J, with 4 bases in between. The CDR3 is 12 residues long. Germline V lookup: CDR1 MDHEN, CDR2 SYDVKM. The CDR3 spells CASSLFTETQYF. DNA of the CDR3: TGTGCCAGCAGTTTATTCACAGAGACCCAGTACTTC.

This clonotype has only a few counts. This chain joins TRBV20-1 and TRBJ1-5; D gene unclear. The V end lost 2 bases, the J end lost 2 bases, and 10 bases lay between the germline ends. The CDR3 loop spans 14 amino acids. Germline CDR1 and CDR2: DFQATT and SNEGSKA (reference sequence). The DNA of the CDR3 is TGCAGTGCTAGAAAAATGGTGGGCAATCAGCCCCAGCATTTT. Translated: CSARKMVGNQPQHF.

This clonotype was seen more than once but under ten times. This chain joins TRBV15 and TRBJ2-5; 9 nucleotides line up with TRBD2. With 1 base clipped from V and 5 bases from J, the junction kept 11 bases outside the gene matches. CDR3 length equals 17 residues. The V gene's germline CDR1 is LNHNV and CDR2 YYDKDF (reference sequence). CDR3: CATSRGALLAGRETQYF. The CDR3 bases are TGTGCCACCAGCAGAGGAGCCCTGCTAGCGGGACGTGAGACCCAGTACTTC.

The chain links TRBV27 to TRBJ2-2; D is perhaps TRBD2 (6 bases). The CDR3 is 16 amino acids. Deletions cut 5 bases from V and 3 bases from J, with 16 bases between. Germline V gene sequence: CDR1 MNHEY, CDR2 SMNVEV (reference sequence). CDR3 protein: CASSPLTGVYTGELFF. The CDR3 DNA reads as TGTGCCAGCAGTCCCTTGACGGGAGTATACACCGGGGAGCTGTTTTTT.

A few counts support this clonotype. The V call is TRBV7-2, the J call TRBJ2-7, with D perhaps matching TRBD1 (5 bases). The CDR3 contains 14 residues. V was trimmed by 0 bases and J by 5 bases, leaving 11 bases between them. CDR1 SGHTA and CDR2 FQGNSA come from the germline V gene. The chain's CDR3 is CASSLAGRVHEQYF. In DNA, the CDR3 is TGTGCCAGCAGCTTAGCCGGCAGGGTCCACGAGCAGTACTTC.

This clonotype occurred many times. J is TRBJ2-7 and V is TRBV4-2; weak D call: TRBD2 (6 bases). CDR3 size: 13 residues. V shed 0 bases and J shed 4 bases, with 7 bases lying between them. Germline V gives CDR1 LGHNA, CDR2 YNFKEQ. As DNA, the CDR3 is TGTGCCAGCAGCCAAGAGGGAGGTTACGAGCAGTACTTC. Amino acid sequence: CASSQEGGYEQYF.

V gene TRBV24-1 combines with J gene TRBJ2-1; TRBD2 aligns across 11 bases. CDR1 and CDR2 (germline): KGHDR, SFDVKD. V was clipped by 9 bases and J by 6 bases; unmatched bases: 9. The CDR3 length is 15 residues. Written as DNA, the CDR3 is TGTGCCACCTCCCCTAGCGGGAGGACAAGCAATGAGCAGTTCTTC. Amino acid sequence: CATSPSGRTSNEQFF.

This clonotype appeared many times. The V gene is TRBV12-3 or TRBV12-4, the J gene TRBJ2-2; D not certain. CDR3 size: 14 residues. Trimming took off 7 bases at V and 3 bases at J, with 12 bases between the two ends. The CDR3: CASTPLVDTGELFF. The CDR3 DNA reads TGTGCCAGCACCCCCCTAGTGGACACCGGGGAGCTGTTTTTT.

This clonotype was seen repeatedly, ten times or more. The rearrangement joins TRBV29-1 to TRBJ2-7, with 11 bases identical to TRBD2. CDR1 and CDR2 from the germline V gene are SQVTM and ANQGSEA. J gave up 0 bases and V 4 bases, and 2 bases lay outside the gene matches. The CDR3 contains 14 residues. CDR3 protein: CSVGGTSGSYEQYF. DNA of the CDR3: TGCAGCGTTGGGGGGACTAGCGGCTCCTACGAGCAGTACTTC.

This clonotype has more than one count but fewer than ten. This rearrangement joins TRBV27 to TRBJ2-1, with D perhaps assigned TRBD1 or TRBD2 (5 bases each). The CDR3 sequence is 15 residues long. Per the germline V gene, CDR1 is MNHEY and CDR2 is SMNVEV (reference sequence). V gave up 3 bases and J gave up 5 bases, with 14 bases separating them. The CDR3 reads CASSLRGTTNNEQFF. CDR3 DNA: TGTGCCAGCAGTTTGCGTGGGACCACCAACAATGAGCAGTTCTTC.

The chain uses TRBV20-1 and TRBJ2-3, with D unresolved. The CDR3 consists of 13 residues. Per germline, CDR1 DFQATT and CDR2 SNEGSKA (reference sequence). V shed 3 bases and J shed 1 base, with 8 bases lying between them. In DNA, the CDR3 is TGCAGTGCTAGTGTCAGCGGCACAGATACGCAGTATTTT. Amino acids: CSASVSGTDTQYF.

A few counts support this clonotype. The gene calls are TRBV30 and TRBJ2-4; 7 bases are shared with TRBD1. There are 12 residues in the CDR3. Germline values: CDR1 GTSNPN, CDR2 SVGIG (reference sequence). The V and J ends lost 3 bases and 8 bases, in that order; junction bases with no gene match: 4. The CDR3, as DNA: TGTGCCTGGAGCCAAACAGGGGACATTCAGTACTTC. This encodes CAWSQTGDIQYF.

This clonotype has just a few counts. V gene TRBV5-1 combines with J gene TRBJ2-1; D possibly corresponds to TRBD2 (6 bases). The CDR3 is 13 residues long. CDR1 and CDR2 from the germline V gene are SGHRS and YFSETQ. V lost 5 bases, J lost 9 bases, and 15 bases lay in between. The CDR3 coding sequence is TGCGCCAGCAGTTCGGGAGACCGCGGTGAGCAGTTCTTC. It codes for CASSSGDRGEQFF.